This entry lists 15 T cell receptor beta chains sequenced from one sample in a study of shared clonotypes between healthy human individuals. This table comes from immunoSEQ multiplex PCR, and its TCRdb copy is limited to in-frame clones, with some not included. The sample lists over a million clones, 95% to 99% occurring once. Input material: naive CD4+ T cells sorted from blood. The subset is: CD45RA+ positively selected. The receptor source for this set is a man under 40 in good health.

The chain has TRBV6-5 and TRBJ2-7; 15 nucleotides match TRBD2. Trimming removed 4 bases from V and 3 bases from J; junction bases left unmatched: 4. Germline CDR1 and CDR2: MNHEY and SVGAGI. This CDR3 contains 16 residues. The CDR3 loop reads CASSSPGLAGGYEQYF. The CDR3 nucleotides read TGTGCCAGCAGTTCCCCGGGACTAGCGGGAGGCTACGAGCAGTACTTC.

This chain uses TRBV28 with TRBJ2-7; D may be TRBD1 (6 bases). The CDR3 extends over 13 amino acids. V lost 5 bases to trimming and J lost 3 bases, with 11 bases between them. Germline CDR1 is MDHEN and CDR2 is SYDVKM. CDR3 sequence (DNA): TGTGCCAGCAGTCAGGGGTTCTTCTACGAGCAGTACTTC. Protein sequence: CASSQGFFYEQYF.

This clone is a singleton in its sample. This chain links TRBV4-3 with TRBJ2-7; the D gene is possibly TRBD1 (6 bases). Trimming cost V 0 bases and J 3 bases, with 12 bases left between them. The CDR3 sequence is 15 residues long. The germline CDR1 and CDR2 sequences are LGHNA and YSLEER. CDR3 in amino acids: CASSQEVLGGYEQYF. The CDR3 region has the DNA TGCGCCAGCAGCCAAGAAGTCTTAGGGGGCTACGAGCAGTACTTC.

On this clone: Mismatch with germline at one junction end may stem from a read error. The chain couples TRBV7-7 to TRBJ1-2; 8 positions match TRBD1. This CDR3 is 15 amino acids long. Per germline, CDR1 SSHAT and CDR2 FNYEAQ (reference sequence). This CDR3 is CASSPSIDRGDGYTF. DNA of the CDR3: TGTGCTAGCAGCCCATCCATTGACAGGGGAGATGGCTACACCTTC. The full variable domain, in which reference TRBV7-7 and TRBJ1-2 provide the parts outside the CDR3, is GAGVSQSPRYKVTKRGQDVTLRCDPISSHATLYWYQQALGQGPEFLTYFNYEAQPDKSGLPSDRFSAERPEGSISTLTIQRTEQRDSAMYRCASSPSIDRGDGYTFGSGTRLTVV.

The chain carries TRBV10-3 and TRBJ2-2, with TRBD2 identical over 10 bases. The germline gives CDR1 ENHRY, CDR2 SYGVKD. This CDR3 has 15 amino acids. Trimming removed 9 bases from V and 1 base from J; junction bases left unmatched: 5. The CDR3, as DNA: TGTGCCATGTCAGGACTAGCGGAGAACACCGGGGAGCTGTTTTTT. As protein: CAMSGLAENTGELFF.

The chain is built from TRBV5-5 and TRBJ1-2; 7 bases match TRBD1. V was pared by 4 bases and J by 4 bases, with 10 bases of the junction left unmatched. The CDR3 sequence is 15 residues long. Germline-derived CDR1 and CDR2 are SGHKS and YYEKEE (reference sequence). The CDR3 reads CASSPGPGTVYGYTF. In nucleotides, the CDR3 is TGTGCCAGCAGCCCAGGTCCCGGGACAGTCTATGGCTACACCTTC. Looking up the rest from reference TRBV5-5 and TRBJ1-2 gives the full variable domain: DAGVTQSPTHLIKTRGQQVTLRCSPISGHKSVSWYQQVLGQGPQFIFQYYEKEERGRGNFPDRFSARQFPNYSSELNVNALLLGDSALYLCASSPGPGTVYGYTFGSGTRLTVV.

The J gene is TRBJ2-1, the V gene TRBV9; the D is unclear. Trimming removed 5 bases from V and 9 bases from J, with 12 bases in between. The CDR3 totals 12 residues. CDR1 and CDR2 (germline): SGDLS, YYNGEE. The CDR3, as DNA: TGTGCCAGCAGGCCCTCGACGGGTGAGCAGTTCTTC. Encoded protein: CASRPSTGEQFF.

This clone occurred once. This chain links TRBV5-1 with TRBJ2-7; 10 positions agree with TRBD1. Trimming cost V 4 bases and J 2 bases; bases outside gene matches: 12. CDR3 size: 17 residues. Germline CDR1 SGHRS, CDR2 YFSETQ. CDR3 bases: TGCGCCAGCAGCCCATTTAGTCCGGGACAGGGGCCCTACGAGCAGTACTTC. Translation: CASSPFSPGQGPYEQYF.

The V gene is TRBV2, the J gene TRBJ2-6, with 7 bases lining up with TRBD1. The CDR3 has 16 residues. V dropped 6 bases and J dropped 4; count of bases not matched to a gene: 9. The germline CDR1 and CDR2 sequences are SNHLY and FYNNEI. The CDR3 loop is CASRFTGAGGANVLTF. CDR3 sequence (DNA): TGTGCCAGCAGATTCACAGGGGCAGGAGGGGCCAACGTCCTGACTTTC.

CDR3 in amino acids: CASSPPMVSDYTF. The CDR3 DNA sequence: TGTGCCAGCAGTCCGCCGATGGTGTCCGACTACACCTTC. This sequence joins TRBV28 and TRBJ1-2; D not certain. V shed 5 bases and J shed 10 bases, with 17 bases lying between them. The CDR3 length is 13 residues. CDR1 is MDHEN, CDR2 SYDVKM, per germline.

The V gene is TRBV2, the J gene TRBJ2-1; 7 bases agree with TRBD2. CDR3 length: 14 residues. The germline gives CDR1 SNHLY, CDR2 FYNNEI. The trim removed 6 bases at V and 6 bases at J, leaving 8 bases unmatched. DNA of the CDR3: TGTGCCAGCAGAGCCCTCTCGGGGGGCAATGAGCAGTTCTTC. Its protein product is CASRALSGGNEQFF.

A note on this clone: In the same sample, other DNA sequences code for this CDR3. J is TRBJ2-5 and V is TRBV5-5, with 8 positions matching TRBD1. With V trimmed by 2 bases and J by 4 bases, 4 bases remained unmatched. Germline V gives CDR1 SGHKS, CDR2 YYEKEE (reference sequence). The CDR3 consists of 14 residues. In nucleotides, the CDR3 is TGTGCCAGCAGCTTCGGACAGGGTGGAGAGACCCAGTACTTC. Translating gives CASSFGQGGETQYF.

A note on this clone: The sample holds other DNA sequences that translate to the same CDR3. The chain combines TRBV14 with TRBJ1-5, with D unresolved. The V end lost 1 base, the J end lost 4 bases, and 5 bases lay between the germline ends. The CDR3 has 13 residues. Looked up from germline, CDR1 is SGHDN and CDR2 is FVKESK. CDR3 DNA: TGTGCCAGCAGCCAAGGCCTAAATCAGCCCCAGCATTTT. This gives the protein CASSQGLNQPQHF.

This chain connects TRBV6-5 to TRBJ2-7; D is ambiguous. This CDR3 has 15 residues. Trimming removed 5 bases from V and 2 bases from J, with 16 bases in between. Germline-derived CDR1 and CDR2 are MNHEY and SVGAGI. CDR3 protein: CASSPPFPPAYEQYF. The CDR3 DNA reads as TGTGCCAGCAGTCCACCCTTTCCCCCGGCCTACGAGCAGTACTTC.

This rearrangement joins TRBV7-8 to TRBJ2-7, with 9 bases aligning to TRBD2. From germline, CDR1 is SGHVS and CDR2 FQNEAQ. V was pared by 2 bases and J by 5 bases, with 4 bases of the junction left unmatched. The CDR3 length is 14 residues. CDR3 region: CASSLRLAGDEQYF. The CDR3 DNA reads TGTGCCAGCAGCTTACGATTAGCGGGAGACGAGCAGTACTTC.